These 11 T cell receptor beta chains originate from one sample sequenced in a study of T-cell reconstitution after alpha-beta-depleted transplantation in children. The TCRbeta library incorporated unique molecular identifiers. Using its own MiXCR run on the PCR reads, TCRdb lists one record per CDR3 protein. The table includes roughly 500,000 distinct CDR3 sequences, over 9.5% detected once. The material was PBMCs, obtained before TCRalphabeta/CD19-depleted stem cell transplant. Source of these receptors: a child younger than 10 with inherited bone marrow failure, due to receive a stem cell transplant.

This clonotype was seen ten or more times. The chain employs TRBV20-1 and TRBJ2-7; possible D gene TRBD2, 5 bases. Between the trimmed V and J ends, which lost 0 bases and 0 bases, there was a span of 12 bases. The CDR3 covers 15 residues. The germline gives CDR1 DFQATT, CDR2 SNEGSKA (reference sequence). CDR3 in DNA: TGCAGTGCTAGAGATTTCCAGCGGAGCTCCTACGAGCAGTACTTC. This gives the protein CSARDFQRSSYEQYF.

This clonotype occurred many times. The chain joins TRBV7-2 to TRBJ2-7; maybe TRBD2 (6 bases). Germline lookup yields CDR1 SGHTA and CDR2 FQGNSA. The CDR3 sequence is 13 residues long. The germline V and J ends were trimmed by 1 base and 6 bases, with 10 bases remaining between them. The CDR3: CASSLERGGEQYF. Here the CDR3 DNA reads TGTGCCAGCAGCTTAGAAAGGGGAGGCGAGCAGTACTTC.

This clonotype was recorded a few times. The gene calls are TRBV5-1 and TRBJ2-3; 10 bases agree with TRBD2. The CDR3 extends over 18 amino acids. J lost 4 bases, V lost 3 bases, and 14 bases had no gene match. Germline V lookup: CDR1 SGHRS, CDR2 YFSETQ. The CDR3 sequence: CASSYRRLGLATPDTQYF. Here the CDR3 DNA reads TGCGCCAGCAGCTACCGCCGGCTGGGACTAGCGACGCCAGATACGCAGTATTTT.

This clonotype was detected ten times or more. The chain combines TRBV20-1 with TRBJ1-5; 8 bases fit TRBD1. The CDR3 contains 14 residues. Per germline, CDR1 DFQATT and CDR2 SNEGSKA (reference sequence). The V segment lost 1 base and the J segment 7 bases; nucleotides outside the gene matches: 6. CDR3: CSARVAGGGQPQHF. CDR3 bases: TGCAGTGCTAGAGTGGCAGGGGGCGGACAGCCCCAGCATTTT.

With respect to this clonotype: Given a much more abundant clone one base away, this may be a read error. The gene calls are TRBV29-1 and TRBJ2-1, with 8 bases lining up with TRBD2. This CDR3 has 16 amino acids. The germline gives CDR1 SQVTM, CDR2 ANQGSEA. DNA of the CDR3: TGCAGCGTTGAAGCCTATACTAGCGGCCATTACAATGAGCAGCTCTTC. The encoded protein is CSVEAYTSGHYNEQLF.

On this clonotype itself: This clone may be a read error of a much larger clone one base away. The rearrangement links TRBV28 to TRBJ2-7; 8 bases map to TRBD2. CDR1 and CDR2 from the germline V gene are MDHEN and SYDVKM. CDR3 length equals 16 residues. The CDR3 DNA is TGTGCCAGCAGTCAACCGACGGGAGGGCCTTTCCACGAGAAGTACTTC. It translates to CASSQPTGGPFHEKYF. The full variable domain, completed using reference TRBV28 and TRBJ2-7, is DVKVTQSSRYLVKRTGEKVFLECVQDMDHENMFWYRQDPGLGLRLIYFSYDVKMKEKGDIPEGYSVSREKKERFSLILESASTNQTSMYLCASSQPTGGPFHEKYFGPGTRLTVT.

This clonotype was found many times. The chain joins TRBV27 to TRBJ2-7; 8 nucleotides agree with TRBD2. The V gene's germline CDR1 is MNHEY and CDR2 SMNVEV (reference sequence). V was pared by 3 bases and J by 6 bases, with 7 bases of the junction left unmatched. The CDR3 contains 14 residues. CDR3 region: CASSFLAGGLEQYF. CDR3 DNA sequence: TGTGCCAGCAGTTTCTTGGCGGGAGGCCTCGAGCAGTACTTC.

This clonotype came up many times. The gene calls are TRBV7-9 and TRBJ2-7, with 7 bases that match TRBD2. After removal of 5 bases from V and 6 bases from J, the junction contained 13 bases not matched to a gene. Germline CDR1 SEHNR, CDR2 FQNEAQ (reference sequence). The CDR3 runs to 15 residues. This CDR3 is CASSLSSGGWGEQYF. In DNA, the CDR3 is TGTGCCAGCAGCCTATCTAGCGGTGGCTGGGGCGAGCAGTACTTC.

The chain is built from TRBV3-1 and TRBJ2-5; 8 positions match TRBD1. CDR1 is LGHDT and CDR2 is YNNKEL in the germline V gene (reference sequence). The CDR3 spans 19 residues. Trimming cost V 10 bases and J 1 base; bases outside gene matches: 23. The CDR3 region is CATCLINPESTGAQETQYF. CDR3 coding DNA: TGTGCCACCTGCCTAATTAATCCGGAATCGACAGGGGCCCAAGAGACCCAGTACTTC.

The rearrangement links TRBV19 to TRBJ2-1; a weak D match, TRBD2 (6 bases). CDR1 and CDR2 (germline): LNHDA, SQIVND (reference sequence). V was pared by 5 bases and J by 7 bases, with 21 bases between. This CDR3 spans 16 amino acids. This CDR3 reads CASSSSAIAAGNEQFF. The CDR3 nucleotides are TGTGCCAGTAGTTCATCCGCCATAGCGGCGGGGAATGAGCAGTTCTTC.

This clonotype occurred many times. This rearrangement joins TRBV29-1 to TRBJ2-7, with 14 bases fitting TRBD2. The CDR3 extends over 16 amino acids. CDR1 is SQVTM and CDR2 is ANQGSEA in the germline V gene. The junction had 4 bases not matched to a gene; V was cut back by 3 bases and J by 0 bases. CDR3 in DNA: TGCAGCGTTGAGGGGACTAGCGGGAGAGCCTCCTACGAGCAGTACTTC. Its translation is CSVEGTSGRASYEQYF.